The 25 T cell receptor beta chains listed next were all sequenced from one sample in a study of OX40 agonist ivuxolimab in advanced cancers. Sequenced by immunoSEQ multiplex PCR; TCRdb stores in-frame clones only, minus some. Found here are 50,000 or so clones, approximately 90% of them singletons; the top ten hold under 0.65%. Specimen: CD4+ or CD8+ T cells sorted from blood, collected in a trial of the OX40 agonist ivuxolimab. The receptors shown here come from an adult with an advanced solid tumor such as melanoma, head and neck, liver or kidney cancer.

This chain links TRBV19 with TRBJ2-7, with 9 bases identical to TRBD1. Losses at the gene ends were 6 bases for V and 1 base for J; bases not matched to a gene: 7. The CDR3 length is 15 residues. CDR1 is LNHDA and CDR2 is SQIVND in the germline V gene (reference sequence). In DNA form, the CDR3 reads TGTGCCAGTAGGCCGAGGGGGACAGGGTCCTACGAGCAGTACTTC. It codes for CASRPRGTGSYEQYF.

The chain is built from TRBV2 and TRBJ2-3; TRBD2 might be the D (6 bases). This CDR3 is built from 15 residues. Between the trimmed V and J ends, which lost 6 bases and 0 bases, there was a span of 13 bases. CDR1 and CDR2 (germline): SNHLY, FYNNEI. The CDR3 sequence is CASRGFAGSTDTQYF. CDR3 in DNA: TGTGCCAGCAGGGGGTTTGCGGGAAGCACAGATACGCAGTATTTT.

The chain is built from TRBV29-1 and TRBJ2-1; D is ambiguous. V was clipped by 7 bases and J by 0 bases, with 1 base between them. The CDR3 consists of 10 residues. Looked up from germline, CDR1 is SQVTM and CDR2 is ANQGSEA. CDR3 in amino acids: CSASYNEQFF. In DNA form, the CDR3 reads TGCAGCGCCTCCTACAATGAGCAGTTCTTC.

This sequence joins TRBV11-2 and TRBJ2-1; 8 nucleotides match TRBD2. CDR3 length: 16 residues. Germline CDR1 is SGHAT and CDR2 is FQNNGV. J lost 2 bases, V lost 5 bases, and 8 bases had no gene match. CDR3 nucleotides: TGTGCCAGCAGCCGACTGACGGGGGGGGCCTACAATGAGCAGTTCTTC. This translates into CASSRLTGGAYNEQFF. The whole variable domain, remainder taken from reference TRBV11-2 and TRBJ2-1, is EAGVAQSPRYKIIEKRQSVAFWCNPISGHATLYWYQQILGQGPKLLIQFQNNGVVDDSQLPKDRFSAERLKGVDSTLKIQPAKLEDSAVYLCASSRLTGGAYNEQFFGPGTRLTVL.

This sequence joins TRBV5-1 and TRBJ2-7; 7 bases align to TRBD1. The V gene end was trimmed by 4 bases and the J gene end by 2 bases; junction bases not matched to a gene: 6. CDR1 and CDR2 from the germline V gene are SGHRS and YFSETQ. The CDR3 has 14 residues. This CDR3 reads CASSLGTEPYEQYF. The CDR3 nucleotides read TGCGCCAGCAGCCTAGGGACAGAGCCCTACGAGCAGTACTTC.

The CDR3 protein is CATSEGATNEKLFF. The CDR3 bases are TGTGCCACCAGTGAAGGTGCAACTAATGAAAAACTGTTTTTT. The chain recombines TRBV15 with TRBJ1-4; D call uncertain. Trimming cost V 6 bases and J 0 bases, with 8 bases left between them. Germline V lookup: CDR1 LNHNV, CDR2 YYDKDF (reference sequence). This CDR3 region has 14 residues.

The chain is built from TRBV6-4 and TRBJ2-1, with D maybe TRBD1 (6 bases). CDR3 size: 15 residues. Germline V CDR1 and CDR2: MRHNA, SNTAGT. V lost 0 bases, J lost 4 bases, and 10 bases lay in between. CDR3 region: CASSDSSGQYNEQFF. The CDR3 coding sequence is TGTGCCAGCAGTGACTCAAGCGGACAGTACAATGAGCAGTTCTTC.

The chain links TRBV7-3 to TRBJ2-2; 11 bases fit TRBD2. V was pared by 5 bases and J by 7 bases, with 3 bases of the junction left unmatched. The germline CDR1 and CDR2 sequences are SGHTA and FQGTGA. The CDR3 loop spans 14 amino acids. CDR3 protein: CASSAGTSGGELFF. The CDR3 DNA sequence: TGTGCCAGCAGCGCCGGGACTAGCGGCGGGGAGCTGTTTTTT.

The chain is built from TRBV27 and TRBJ2-7; tentatively, D is TRBD2 (5 bases). V was shortened by 5 bases and J by 2 bases, with 13 bases between the two germline ends. CDR1 MNHEY and CDR2 SMNVEV come from the germline V gene (reference sequence). The CDR3 has 14 residues. CDR3 loop: CASSPSRGPYEQYF. In DNA form, the CDR3 reads TGTGCCAGCAGTCCCTCCAGAGGGCCCTACGAGCAGTACTTC.

The chain is built from TRBV19 and TRBJ2-3, with 10 nucleotides matching TRBD1. The CDR3 spans 16 residues. V dropped 4 bases and J dropped 4; count of bases not matched to a gene: 8. Germline V gene data show CDR1 as LNHDA and CDR2 as SQIVND (reference sequence). This chain's CDR3 is CASSTGQGNRADTQYF. CDR3 DNA sequence: TGTGCCAGTAGTACGGGACAGGGGAATCGTGCAGATACGCAGTATTTT.

This clone has a handful of counts. The chain joins TRBV9 to TRBJ1-3, with 7 bases matching TRBD1. This CDR3 region has 16 residues. Trimming at V came to 4 bases and at J to 0 bases, leaving 7 bases not matched to a gene. Germline CDR1 reads SGDLS; CDR2 reads YYNGEE. The CDR3 DNA follows: TGTGCCAGCAGCCCCCGACAGGGAGTCTCTGGAAACACCATATATTTT. Translated: CASSPRQGVSGNTIYF.

The J gene is TRBJ2-4, the V gene TRBV6-1, with 10 nucleotides matching TRBD1. The trim removed 4 bases at V and 9 bases at J, leaving 3 bases unmatched. CDR1 MNHNS and CDR2 SASEGT come from the germline V gene. The CDR3 extends over 13 amino acids. CDR3 DNA sequence: TGTGCCAGCAGTGCCGGGACAGGGGCCATTCAGTACTTC. This gives the protein CASSAGTGAIQYF.

The chain couples TRBV5-1 to TRBJ1-1, with 7 bases aligning to TRBD1. The germline CDR1 and CDR2 sequences are SGHRS and YFSETQ. The CDR3 is made up of 14 amino acids. The ends lost 3 bases at V and 1 base at J; junction bases unmatched: 3. The CDR3 is CASSWRQGNTEAFF. CDR3 coding DNA: TGCGCCAGCAGCTGGAGACAGGGGAACACTGAAGCTTTCTTT.

Here the CDR3 DNA reads TGCGCCAGCAGCTTAGCGGGAGGGAGCACCGGGGAGCTGTTTTTT. It yields the protein CASSLAGGSTGELFF. The rearrangement joins TRBV5-1 to TRBJ2-2; 10 nucleotides align to TRBD2. Germline lookup yields CDR1 SGHRS and CDR2 YFSETQ. With V trimmed by 2 bases and J by 4 bases, 2 bases remained unmatched. The CDR3 runs 15 residues.

This clone was seen a handful of times. This sequence joins TRBV5-1 and TRBJ2-7, with D perhaps given as TRBD1 or TRBD2 (5 bases each). Germline-derived CDR1 and CDR2 are SGHRS and YFSETQ. There are 16 residues in the CDR3. Between the trimmed V and J ends, which lost 2 bases and 0 bases, there was a span of 15 bases. For the CDR3, the DNA is TGCGCCAGCAGCTTTGGCTCCGGGACGGTCTCCTACGAGCAGTACTTC. It yields the protein CASSFGSGTVSYEQYF.

The chain couples TRBV6-1 to TRBJ1-3, with D perhaps TRBD1 (6 bases). This CDR3 spans 12 amino acids. Trimming removed 7 bases from V and 8 bases from J, with 12 bases in between. The germline CDR1 and CDR2 sequences are MNHNS and SASEGT. CDR3: CASTRDKYTIYF. The CDR3 nucleotides read TGTGCCAGCACCCGGGACAAATACACCATATATTTT.

The chain carries TRBV6-1 and TRBJ1-2, with 11 positions matching TRBD1. This CDR3 region has 17 residues. The J segment lost 3 bases and the V segment lost 4 bases, leaving 10 bases of the junction unmatched. The germline V gene encodes CDR1 MNHNS and CDR2 SASEGT. As DNA, the CDR3 is TGTGCCAGCAGTGTGGATCCGGGACAGGGGGGATACTATGGCTACACCTTC. Protein sequence: CASSVDPGQGGYYGYTF.

This clone was seen a few times. This chain joins TRBV27 and TRBJ2-3; D gene ambiguous. The CDR3 length is 15 residues. Per germline, CDR1 MNHEY and CDR2 SMNVEV (reference sequence). V was pared by 4 bases and J by 0 bases, with 11 bases between. The CDR3 DNA sequence: TGTGCCAGCAGTTCGACTCGTCAAAGCACAGATACGCAGTATTTT. This translates into CASSSTRQSTDTQYF.

The chain carries TRBV5-4 and TRBJ2-2; possible D gene TRBD1, 6 bases. This CDR3 has 14 residues. V gave up 9 bases and J gave up 2 bases, with 14 bases separating them. Per the germline V gene, CDR1 is SGHNT and CDR2 is YYREEE (reference sequence). CDR3: CATERDTNTGELFF. CDR3 bases: TGTGCCACCGAACGGGACACTAACACCGGGGAGCTGTTTTTT.

There are a few counts of this clone. The chain combines TRBV6-1 with TRBJ2-1; 13 bases are a match to TRBD2. Trimming at V came to 7 bases and at J to 9 bases, leaving 6 bases not matched to a gene. CDR1 and CDR2 (germline): MNHNS, SASEGT. This CDR3 spans 14 amino acids. Here the CDR3 reads CASKLAGGPGEQFF. CDR3 in DNA: TGTGCCAGCAAACTAGCGGGAGGGCCGGGTGAGCAGTTCTTC.

J is TRBJ2-7 and V is TRBV19; 8 bases match TRBD2. Germline CDR1 reads LNHDA; CDR2 reads SQIVND (reference sequence). With 6 bases clipped from V and 7 bases from J, the junction kept 8 bases outside the gene matches. The CDR3 is 13 amino acids. Here the CDR3 DNA reads TGTGCCAGTAGCAAGAGACTAGCGCTTGAGCAGTACTTC. Residues: CASSKRLALEQYF.

The chain employs TRBV30 and TRBJ1-2; possibly TRBD1 for D (6 bases). The CDR3 is 11 residues long. Germline loops: CDR1 GTSNPN, CDR2 SVGIG (reference sequence). V was trimmed by 5 bases and J by 8 bases, leaving 12 bases between them. CDR3 protein: CAWRQAEGYTF. Here the CDR3 DNA reads TGTGCCTGGCGACAGGCGGAAGGCTACACCTTC.

The J gene is TRBJ2-2, the V gene TRBV9; D is uncertain. Germline lookup yields CDR1 SGDLS and CDR2 YYNGEE. CDR3 length equals 12 residues. The germline V and J ends were trimmed by 0 bases and 6 bases, with 3 bases remaining between them. The CDR3 DNA reads TGTGCCAGCAGCGTAGAAGCCGGGGAGCTGTTTTTT. Amino acids: CASSVEAGELFF.

The V and J genes are TRBV28 and TRBJ1-1; tentative D call: TRBD1 (5 bases). The V gene lost 6 bases and the J gene lost 11 bases, with 16 bases spanning the gap. There are 12 residues in the CDR3. Per germline, CDR1 MDHEN and CDR2 SYDVKM. Written as DNA, the CDR3 is TGTGCCAGCAGGTCCGCAGGGTCTGCCGCTTTCTTT. Encoded protein: CASRSAGSAAFF.

This clone occurred once. The chain uses TRBV15 and TRBJ2-1, with D unclear. CDR1 and CDR2 from the germline V gene are LNHNV and YYDKDF (reference sequence). CDR3 length: 13 residues. Trimming left V 5 bases short and J 3 bases short, with 8 bases between. The CDR3 DNA follows: TGTGCCACCAGCCCCCGGAACTACAATGAGCAGTTCTTC. It is translated as CATSPRNYNEQFF. The full variable domain, completed using reference TRBV15 and TRBJ2-1, is DAMVIQNPRYQVTQFGKPVTLSCSQTLNHNVMYWYQQKSSQAPKLLFHYYDKDFNNEADTPDNFQSRRPNTSFCFLDIRSPGLGDTAMYLCATSPRNYNEQFFGPGTRLTVL.